Following are 30 T cell receptor beta chains from one sample sequenced in a study of blood T cell repertoires in COVID-19. Sequencing used immunoSEQ multiplex PCR; TCRdb keeps in-frame clones, though not all of them. The sample lists about 190,000 clones, less than 90% occurring once. Material: peripheral blood. Source of these receptors: a middle-aged woman with acute or convalescent COVID-19.

This chain joins TRBV28 and TRBJ2-5; 11 bases line up with TRBD1. The CDR3 consists of 18 residues. Germline trimming cut 7 bases from V and 4 bases from J; bases unmatched to any gene: 17. Germline V gene lookup returns CDR1 MDHEN and CDR2 SYDVKM. The CDR3 region is CASTETSGTGGLGETQYF. The CDR3 coding sequence is TGTGCCAGCACCGAAACATCCGGGACAGGGGGACTGGGAGAGACCCAGTACTTC. Full variable domain (rest looked up from reference TRBV28 and TRBJ2-5): DVKVTQSSRYLVKRTGEKVFLECVQDMDHENMFWYRQDPGLGLRLIYFSYDVKMKEKGDIPEGYSVSREKKERFSLILESASTNQTSMYLCASTETSGTGGLGETQYFGPGTRLLVL.

The J gene is TRBJ2-5, the V gene TRBV15, with 8 bases matching TRBD1. Per germline, CDR1 LNHNV and CDR2 YYDKDF (reference sequence). V was clipped by 1 base and J by 2 bases; unmatched bases: 6. CDR3 length: 16 amino acids. CDR3 coding DNA: TGTGCCACCAGCAGAGGGGGAAACAGGGGGCAAGAGACCCAGTACTTC. Protein sequence: CATSRGGNRGQETQYF.

In nucleotides, the CDR3 is TGTGCCAGCAGTTTATCTAGCGGGATGATAAATGAGCAGTTCTTC. Protein product: CASSLSSGMINEQFF. The chain recombines TRBV27 with TRBJ2-1; the match to TRBD2 covers 8 bases. CDR1 and CDR2 (germline): MNHEY, SMNVEV (reference sequence). The length of the CDR3 is 15 residues. Germline trimming cut 0 bases from V and 7 bases from J; bases unmatched to any gene: 5.

V usage is TRBV18 and J usage is TRBJ1-3; no reliable D call. The CDR3 length is 14 residues. Per germline, CDR1 KGHSH and CDR2 LQKENI. V lost 3 bases and J 4 bases, leaving 10 bases between the germline ends. In DNA form, the CDR3 reads TGTGCCAGCTCACCGTCCGGGGAGGGAAACACCATATATTTT. This sequence encodes CASSPSGEGNTIYF.

This clone was counted only a few times. The V gene is TRBV7-3, the J gene TRBJ2-1, with a weak D call TRBD1 (6 bases). The CDR3 sequence is 16 residues long. Germline CDR1 and CDR2: SGHTA and FQGTGA. Trimming removed 1 base from V and 7 bases from J, with 17 bases in between. This chain's CDR3 is CASSLNRQGQINEQFF. CDR3 in DNA: TGTGCCAGCAGCTTAAATCGTCAGGGACAAATAAATGAGCAGTTCTTC.

This chain joins TRBV7-9 and TRBJ2-1, with 10 bases identical to TRBD1. Trimming at V came to 5 bases and at J to 7 bases, leaving 8 bases not matched to a gene. Looked up from germline, CDR1 is SEHNR and CDR2 is FQNEAQ (reference sequence). CDR3 length: 15 amino acids. CDR3 DNA: TGTGCCAGCAGCCCCGGGACAGGGGCTTTGAATGAGCAGTTCTTC. Its translation: CASSPGTGALNEQFF.

The chain is built from TRBV28 and TRBJ1-4; the match to TRBD1 covers 7 bases. CDR1 is MDHEN, CDR2 SYDVKM, per germline. This CDR3 comprises 15 residues. Trimming removed 8 bases from V and 7 bases from J; junction bases left unmatched: 13. The CDR3, as DNA: TGTGCCAGCGCTCCGGAGGGGGCGGGAGGTGAAAAACTGTTTTTT. Translated, it gives CASAPEGAGGEKLFF.

Of note for this clone: A much larger clone differs by one base, so this may be a read error. The J gene is TRBJ1-2, the V gene TRBV7-9; D perhaps matches TRBD1 (5 bases). Germline CDR1 and CDR2: SEHNR and FQNEAQ (reference sequence). Between the trimmed V and J ends, which lost 1 base and 3 bases, there was a span of 6 bases. There are 13 residues in the CDR3. CDR3 protein: CASSLGGDYGYTF. CDR3 sequence (DNA): TGTGCCAGCAGCTTAGGGGGGGACTATGGCTACACCTTC.

This chain links TRBV19 with TRBJ2-1; 8 bases are a match to TRBD2. V trimming: 5 bases; J trimming: 15 bases; junction bases outside the gene matches: 15. CDR1 and CDR2 (germline): LNHDA, SQIVND (reference sequence). The CDR3 extends over 14 amino acids. This CDR3 is CASSLWGLEGLRFF. For the CDR3, the DNA is TGTGCCAGTAGTTTGTGGGGACTAGAGGGGCTTAGGTTCTTC.

This chain connects TRBV28 to TRBJ2-7, with D perhaps TRBD1 (6 bases). This CDR3 is 14 amino acids long. Trimming stripped 9 bases from V and 6 bases from J, with 21 bases between. Germline V gene sequence: CDR1 MDHEN, CDR2 SYDVKM. The CDR3 nucleotides are TGTGCCAGTTGTGGGGGCAGCTCGGTCCGCGAGCAGTACTTC. Amino acids: CASCGGSSVREQYF.

This chain joins TRBV6-5 and TRBJ2-2; 9 nucleotides match TRBD1. The CDR3 contains 15 residues. J was trimmed by 7 bases and V by 7 bases; bases with no gene match: 10. Germline values: CDR1 MNHEY, CDR2 SVGAGI. CDR3 protein: CASTAGTGYIGELFF. CDR3 nucleotides: TGTGCCAGCACCGCCGGGACAGGGTACATCGGGGAGCTGTTTTTT.

This rearrangement joins TRBV28 to TRBJ2-7; possible D gene TRBD1, 5 bases. The germline V gene has CDR1 MDHEN and CDR2 SYDVKM. The CDR3 extends over 14 amino acids. V was shortened by 5 bases and J by 3 bases, with 14 bases between the two germline ends. The CDR3 loop reads CASSPYGRGYEQYF. The CDR3 nucleotides read TGTGCCAGCAGTCCGTATGGTAGGGGCTACGAGCAGTACTTC.

The V and J genes are TRBV14 and TRBJ1-1, with D possibly being TRBD1 (5 bases). Trimming cost V 3 bases and J 10 bases, with 12 bases left between them. The CDR3 sequence is 12 residues long. Germline-derived CDR1 and CDR2 are SGHDN and FVKESK. In DNA, the CDR3 is TGTGCCAGCAGCCATGGGACTCGGGGAGCTTTCTTT. Its translation: CASSHGTRGAFF.

The gene calls are TRBV3-1 (or the pseudogene TRBV3-2) and TRBJ1-1; the D is unclear. The CDR3 sequence is 14 residues long. V lost 3 bases and J 1 base, leaving 9 bases between the germline ends. Germline CDR1 and CDR2: LGHDT and YNNKEL (reference sequence). The DNA for the CDR3 is TGTGCCAGCAGCCAGGGCGTCGCGAACACTGAAGCTTTCTTT. Amino acid sequence: CASSQGVANTEAFF.

This clone was observed a single time. This chain uses TRBV19 with TRBJ2-5; 11 nucleotides agree with TRBD2. V lost 6 bases to trimming and J lost 5 bases; unmatched junction nucleotides: 8. CDR3 size: 15 residues. Germline V gene data show CDR1 as LNHDA and CDR2 as SQIVND (reference sequence). CDR3 in amino acids: CASRLAGAVGETQYF. CDR3 DNA: TGTGCCAGTAGACTAGCGGGGGCCGTTGGGGAGACCCAGTACTTC.

The V call is TRBV3-1 (or the pseudogene TRBV3-2), the J call TRBJ2-5, with 9 bases matching TRBD2. CDR3 length equals 16 residues. V was clipped by 1 base and J by 2 bases; unmatched bases: 5. Looked up from germline, CDR1 is LGHDT and CDR2 is YNNKEL (reference sequence). The CDR3 DNA reads as TGTGCCAGCAGCCAAGGGCTAGCGGGGTTACAAGAGACCCAGTACTTC. Translated, it gives CASSQGLAGLQETQYF.

The J gene is TRBJ2-7, the V gene TRBV27; 10 bases align to TRBD1. Germline CDR1 and CDR2: MNHEY and SMNVEV (reference sequence). CDR3 size: 14 residues. Trimming cost V 5 bases and J 1 base; bases outside gene matches: 2. The CDR3 region is CASSRGQGSYEQYF. CDR3 nucleotide sequence: TGTGCCAGCAGTCGGGGACAGGGGTCCTACGAGCAGTACTTC.

V usage is TRBV19 and J usage is TRBJ1-6; no reliable D call. The V gene lost 3 bases and the J gene lost 11 bases, with 17 bases spanning the gap. CDR3 length: 15 residues. The germline CDR1 and CDR2 sequences are LNHDA and SQIVND (reference sequence). The CDR3 is CASSMLEGLETPLHF. The CDR3 DNA reads as TGTGCCAGTAGTATGTTGGAGGGTTTGGAGACACCCCTCCACTTT.

This sequence joins TRBV10-3 and TRBJ2-5, with 9 positions matching TRBD2. The V gene's germline CDR1 is ENHRY and CDR2 SYGVKD. V dropped 3 bases and J dropped 4; count of bases not matched to a gene: 15. The CDR3 runs to 18 residues. The CDR3 region has the DNA TGTGCCATCAGTGACTCCGAGGGAAGCGGGAGGCTCGCAGAGACCCAGTACTTC. It yields the protein CAISDSEGSGRLAETQYF.

J is TRBJ2-7 and V is TRBV6-6, with TRBD1 matching 8 bases. Germline trimming cut 11 bases from V and 3 bases from J; bases unmatched to any gene: 12. CDR1 is MNHNY, CDR2 SVGAGI, per germline (reference sequence). The CDR3 length is 14 residues. The CDR3 protein is CAVSPGTGLYEQYF. DNA for the CDR3: TGTGCCGTTTCCCCCGGGACAGGTCTCTACGAGCAGTACTTC.

The V call is TRBV2, the J call TRBJ2-5; a possible D gene is TRBD2 (6 bases). The CDR3 consists of 14 residues. Germline CDR1 is SNHLY and CDR2 is FYNNEI. The CDR3, as DNA: TGTGCAGCCCAAGCGGGCAACATGTTCGGGGCCCAGTACTTC. Protein product: CAAQAGNMFGAQYF.

The chain uses TRBV11-2 and TRBJ2-7; TRBD2 is a possible D gene (6 bases). The CDR3 runs to 14 residues. Germline V lookup: CDR1 SGHAT, CDR2 FQNNGV. The ends were cut back, 8 bases at V and 4 bases at J, with 18 bases in the middle. This CDR3 reads CASLREGRRYEQYF. The CDR3 DNA is TGTGCCAGCCTTAGGGAAGGGAGGAGGTACGAGCAGTACTTC.

The chain employs TRBV6-5 and TRBJ2-2; D perhaps matches TRBD2 (6 bases). Trimming removed 2 bases from V and 2 bases from J, with 12 bases in between. This CDR3 is built from 16 residues. Germline V gene sequence: CDR1 MNHEY, CDR2 SVGAGI. The CDR3 DNA reads TGTGCCAGCAGTTACGGAGGGAGGTCCAACACCGGGGAGCTGTTTTTT. Its protein product is CASSYGGRSNTGELFF.

This rearrangement joins TRBV5-6 to TRBJ2-1; the match to TRBD1 covers 7 bases. V gave up 5 bases and J gave up 3 bases; unmatched junction bases: 8. The germline V gene has CDR1 SGHDT and CDR2 YYEEEE. The CDR3 has 15 amino acids. This CDR3 is CASSRVDRVYNEQFF. CDR3 bases: TGTGCCAGCAGTCGTGTAGACAGGGTCTACAATGAGCAGTTCTTC.

This sequence joins TRBV27 and TRBJ2-7; 10 bases are a match to TRBD1. V lost 6 bases to trimming and J lost 4 bases; unmatched junction nucleotides: 15. The CDR3 has 17 residues. Germline V gene data show CDR1 as MNHEY and CDR2 as SMNVEV (reference sequence). CDR3 residues: CASSTDRPGTGAYEQYF. The CDR3 bases are TGTGCCAGCAGCACCGACCGCCCCGGGACAGGGGCTTACGAGCAGTACTTC.

V gene TRBV7-9 combines with J gene TRBJ1-5, with D maybe TRBD1 (5 bases). Per germline, CDR1 SEHNR and CDR2 FQNEAQ (reference sequence). V was shortened by 3 bases and J by 4 bases, with 10 bases between the two germline ends. This CDR3 has 14 residues. The CDR3 protein is CASSLGRDNQPQHF. DNA for the CDR3: TGTGCCAGCAGCTTGGGGCGAGATAATCAGCCCCAGCATTTT.

The J gene is TRBJ1-1, the V gene TRBV5-4, with D possibly being TRBD1 (6 bases). Germline lookup yields CDR1 SGHNT and CDR2 YYREEE (reference sequence). V lost 3 bases and J lost 6, with 12 bases in between. The CDR3 loop spans 13 amino acids. The CDR3 nucleotides are TGTGCCAGCAGCTCGGGAGGGGGGCCTGAAGCTTTCTTT. Translating it yields CASSSGGGPEAFF. The full variable domain, its missing parts supplied by reference TRBV5-4 and TRBJ1-1, is ETGVTQSPTHLIKTRGQQVTLRCSSQSGHNTVSWYQQALGQGPQFIFQYYREEENGRGNFPPRFSGLQFPNYSSELNVNALELDDSALYLCASSSGGGPEAFFGQGTRLTVV.

The rearrangement joins TRBV28 to TRBJ2-5; 8 bases line up with TRBD2. Germline V gene lookup returns CDR1 MDHEN and CDR2 SYDVKM. CDR3 length equals 16 residues. Trimming cost V 5 bases and J 5 bases; bases outside gene matches: 13. CDR3 in amino acids: CASSGPRVAGFETQYF. The DNA of the CDR3 is TGTGCCAGCAGTGGCCCGAGGGTAGCGGGGTTTGAGACCCAGTACTTC.

The chain recombines TRBV19 with TRBJ1-5; 7 bases line up with TRBD1. Germline V gene data show CDR1 as LNHDA and CDR2 as SQIVND (reference sequence). This CDR3 contains 16 residues. V gave up 3 bases and J gave up 3 bases; unmatched junction bases: 8. CDR3 sequence (DNA): TGTGCCAGTAGTATTATTTCGGGACAGCACAATCAGCCCCAGCATTTT. Protein: CASSIISGQHNQPQHF.

The chain carries TRBV28 and TRBJ1-5, with a possible D match to TRBD1 (5 bases). This CDR3 region has 16 residues. Germline V gives CDR1 MDHEN, CDR2 SYDVKM. The germline V and J ends were trimmed by 5 bases and 0 bases, with 14 bases remaining between them. The CDR3 loop is CASSLRAGLSNQPQHF. DNA for the CDR3: TGTGCCAGCAGTCTCCGAGCAGGGCTTAGCAATCAGCCCCAGCATTTT.